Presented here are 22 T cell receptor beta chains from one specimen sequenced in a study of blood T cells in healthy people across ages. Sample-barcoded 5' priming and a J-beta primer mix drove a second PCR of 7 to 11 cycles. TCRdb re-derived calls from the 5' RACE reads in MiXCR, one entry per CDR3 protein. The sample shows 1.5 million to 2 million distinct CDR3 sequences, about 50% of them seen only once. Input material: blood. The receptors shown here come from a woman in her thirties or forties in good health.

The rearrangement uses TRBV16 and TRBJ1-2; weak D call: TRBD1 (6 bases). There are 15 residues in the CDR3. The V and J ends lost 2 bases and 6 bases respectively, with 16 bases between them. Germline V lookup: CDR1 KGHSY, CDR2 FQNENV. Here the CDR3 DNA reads TGTGCCAGCAGCCAAACCCCAGACAGGAACCATGGCTACACCTTC. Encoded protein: CASSQTPDRNHGYTF.

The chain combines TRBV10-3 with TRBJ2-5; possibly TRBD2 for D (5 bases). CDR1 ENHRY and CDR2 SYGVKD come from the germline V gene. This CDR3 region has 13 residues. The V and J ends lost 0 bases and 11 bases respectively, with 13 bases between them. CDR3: CAISESPVGEQYF. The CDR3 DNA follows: TGTGCCATCAGTGAGTCGCCTGTCGGGGAGCAGTACTTC.

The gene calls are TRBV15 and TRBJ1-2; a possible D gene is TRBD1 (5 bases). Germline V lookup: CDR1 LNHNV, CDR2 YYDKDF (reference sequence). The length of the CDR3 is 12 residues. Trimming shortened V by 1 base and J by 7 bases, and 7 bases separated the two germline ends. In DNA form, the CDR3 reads TGTGCCACCAGCAGAGGACAGCTTGGCTACACCTTC. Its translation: CATSRGQLGYTF.

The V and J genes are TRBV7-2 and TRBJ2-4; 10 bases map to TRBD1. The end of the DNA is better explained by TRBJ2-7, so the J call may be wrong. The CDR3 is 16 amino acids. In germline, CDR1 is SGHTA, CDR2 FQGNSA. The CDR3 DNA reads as TGTGCCAGCAGCTCCTCCCGGGACAGGGGAGGCTACGAGCAGTACTTC. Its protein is CASSSSRDRGGYEQYF.

CDR3 sequence reads: CASSAGTLLKGETQYF. The CDR3 DNA is TGTGCCAGCAGTGCCGGGACTCTCCTAAAAGGGGAGACCCAGTACTTC. This rearrangement joins TRBV6-2 or TRBV6-3 to TRBJ2-5, with TRBD2 as a possible D gene (6 bases). Germline assignment: CDR1 MNHEY and CDR2 SVGEGT. The ends were cut back, 5 bases at V and 5 bases at J, with 21 bases in the middle. This CDR3 comprises 16 residues.

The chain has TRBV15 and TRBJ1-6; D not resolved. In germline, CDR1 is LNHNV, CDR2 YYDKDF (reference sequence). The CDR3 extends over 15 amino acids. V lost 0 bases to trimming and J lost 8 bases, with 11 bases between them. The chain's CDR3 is CATSRESTADSPLHF. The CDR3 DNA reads TGTGCCACCAGCAGAGAATCAACAGCCGATTCACCCCTCCACTTT.

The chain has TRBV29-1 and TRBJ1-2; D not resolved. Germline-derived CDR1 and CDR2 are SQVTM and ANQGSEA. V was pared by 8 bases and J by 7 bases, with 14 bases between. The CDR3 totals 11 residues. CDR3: CSTRGHSGYTF. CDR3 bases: TGCAGCACCCGGGGTCACTCTGGCTACACCTTC. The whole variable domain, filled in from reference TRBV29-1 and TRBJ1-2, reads SAVISQKPSRDICQRGTSLTIQCQVDSQVTMMFWYRQQPGQSLTLIATANQGSEATYESGFVIDKFPISRPNLTFSTLTVSNMSPEDSSIYLCSTRGHSGYTFGSGTRLTVV.

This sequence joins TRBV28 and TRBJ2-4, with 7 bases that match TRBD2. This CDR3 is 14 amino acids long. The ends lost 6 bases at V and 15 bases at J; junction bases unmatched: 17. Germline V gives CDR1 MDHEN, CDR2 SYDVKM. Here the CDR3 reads CASRPGGGTYERYF. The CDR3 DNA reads TGTGCCAGCAGGCCGGGGGGAGGGACCTACGAGCGGTACTTC.

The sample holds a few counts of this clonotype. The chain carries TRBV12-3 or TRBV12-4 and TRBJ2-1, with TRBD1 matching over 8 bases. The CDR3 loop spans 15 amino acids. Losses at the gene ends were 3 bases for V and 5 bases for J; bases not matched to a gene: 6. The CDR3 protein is CASSFAGTGNNEQFF. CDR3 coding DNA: TGTGCCAGCAGTTTCGCCGGGACAGGAAACAATGAGCAGTTCTTC.

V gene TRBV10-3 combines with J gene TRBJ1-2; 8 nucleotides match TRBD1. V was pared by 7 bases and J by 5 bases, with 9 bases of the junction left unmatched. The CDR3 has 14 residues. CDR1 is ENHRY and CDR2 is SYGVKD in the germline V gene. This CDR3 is CAITGQDLSYGYTF. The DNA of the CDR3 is TGTGCCATCACGGGACAGGACCTATCTTATGGCTACACCTTC.

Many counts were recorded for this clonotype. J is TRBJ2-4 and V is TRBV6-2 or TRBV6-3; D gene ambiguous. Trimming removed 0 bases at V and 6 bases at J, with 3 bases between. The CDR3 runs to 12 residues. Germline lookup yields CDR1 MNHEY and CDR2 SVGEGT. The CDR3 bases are TGTGCCAGCAGTTACTCGGGAAACATTCAGTACTTC. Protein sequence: CASSYSGNIQYF.

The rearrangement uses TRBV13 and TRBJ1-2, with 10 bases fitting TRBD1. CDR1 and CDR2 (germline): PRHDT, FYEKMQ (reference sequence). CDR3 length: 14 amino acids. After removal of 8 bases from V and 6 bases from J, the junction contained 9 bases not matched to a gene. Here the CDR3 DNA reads TGTGCCAGCCACCGGGACAGGGGTCAGGATGGCTACACCTTC. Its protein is CASHRDRGQDGYTF.

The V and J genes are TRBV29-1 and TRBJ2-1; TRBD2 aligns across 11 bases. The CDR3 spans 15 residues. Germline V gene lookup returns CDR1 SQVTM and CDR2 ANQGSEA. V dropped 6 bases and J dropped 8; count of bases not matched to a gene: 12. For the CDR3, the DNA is TGCAGCGTCATAGCGGGGGGGCCTCTCGACGATGAGCAGTTCTTC. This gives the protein CSVIAGGPLDDEQFF.

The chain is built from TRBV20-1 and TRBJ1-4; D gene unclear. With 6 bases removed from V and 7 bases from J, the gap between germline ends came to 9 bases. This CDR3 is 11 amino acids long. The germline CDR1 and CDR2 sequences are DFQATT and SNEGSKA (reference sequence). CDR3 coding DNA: TGCAGTGCCACGCTTTTTGAAAAACTGTTTTTT. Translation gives CSATLFEKLFF.

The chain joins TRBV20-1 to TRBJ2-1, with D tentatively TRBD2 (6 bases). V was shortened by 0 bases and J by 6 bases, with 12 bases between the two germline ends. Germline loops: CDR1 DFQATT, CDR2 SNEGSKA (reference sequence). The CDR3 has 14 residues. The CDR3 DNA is TGCAGTGCTAGAGATGGACTAAACCCCAATGAGCAGTTCTTC. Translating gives CSARDGLNPNEQFF.

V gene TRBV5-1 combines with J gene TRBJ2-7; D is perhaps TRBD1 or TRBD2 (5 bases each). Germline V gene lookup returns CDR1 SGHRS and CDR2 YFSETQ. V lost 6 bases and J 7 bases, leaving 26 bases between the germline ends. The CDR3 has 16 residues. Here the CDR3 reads CASTTQGEVTSQEQYF. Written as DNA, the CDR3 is TGCGCCAGCACAACCCAGGGAGAGGTGACCTCTCAGGAGCAGTACTTC.

CDR3 sequence: CASSPSTPETQYF. DNA for the CDR3: TGTGCCAGCAGCCCCAGCACACCCGAGACCCAGTACTTC. V gene TRBV7-9 combines with J gene TRBJ2-5; the D is unclear. Germline lookup yields CDR1 SEHNR and CDR2 FQNEAQ (reference sequence). The length of the CDR3 is 13 residues. V lost 5 bases, J lost 5 bases, and 12 bases lay in between.

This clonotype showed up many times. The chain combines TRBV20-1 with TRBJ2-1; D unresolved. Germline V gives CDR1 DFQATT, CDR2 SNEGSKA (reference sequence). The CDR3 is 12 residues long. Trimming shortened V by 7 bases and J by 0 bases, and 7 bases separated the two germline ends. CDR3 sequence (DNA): TGCAGTGGGCAGGACTCCTACAATGAGCAGTTCTTC. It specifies CSGQDSYNEQFF.

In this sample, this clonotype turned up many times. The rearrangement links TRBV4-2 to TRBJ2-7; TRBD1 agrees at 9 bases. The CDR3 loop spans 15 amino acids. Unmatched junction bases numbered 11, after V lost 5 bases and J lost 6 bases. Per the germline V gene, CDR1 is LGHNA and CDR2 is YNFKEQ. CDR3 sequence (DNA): TGTGCCAGCAGCTTAGCCGGGACAGGGCAGGGCGAGCAGTACTTC. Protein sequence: CASSLAGTGQGEQYF.

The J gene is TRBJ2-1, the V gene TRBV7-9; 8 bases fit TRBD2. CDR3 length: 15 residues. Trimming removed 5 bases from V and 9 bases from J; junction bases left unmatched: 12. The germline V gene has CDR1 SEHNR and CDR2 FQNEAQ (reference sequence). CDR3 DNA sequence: TGTGCCAGCAGCCCCCCGGCGGGGGGCTCCCGTGAGCAGTTCTTC. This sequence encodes CASSPPAGGSREQFF.

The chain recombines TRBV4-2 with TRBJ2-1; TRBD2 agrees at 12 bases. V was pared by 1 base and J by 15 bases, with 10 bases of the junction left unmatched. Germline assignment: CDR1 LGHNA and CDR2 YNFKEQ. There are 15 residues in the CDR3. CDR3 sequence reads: CASSQVRLAGGSPFF. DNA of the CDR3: TGTGCCAGCAGCCAAGTCCGCCTAGCGGGGGGGTCTCCGTTCTTC.

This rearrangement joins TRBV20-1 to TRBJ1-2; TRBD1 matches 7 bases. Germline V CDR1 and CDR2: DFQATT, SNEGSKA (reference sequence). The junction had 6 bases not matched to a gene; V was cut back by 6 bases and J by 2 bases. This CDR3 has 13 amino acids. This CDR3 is CSALETGNYGYTF. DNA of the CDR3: TGCAGTGCCCTAGAGACAGGGAACTATGGCTACACCTTC.